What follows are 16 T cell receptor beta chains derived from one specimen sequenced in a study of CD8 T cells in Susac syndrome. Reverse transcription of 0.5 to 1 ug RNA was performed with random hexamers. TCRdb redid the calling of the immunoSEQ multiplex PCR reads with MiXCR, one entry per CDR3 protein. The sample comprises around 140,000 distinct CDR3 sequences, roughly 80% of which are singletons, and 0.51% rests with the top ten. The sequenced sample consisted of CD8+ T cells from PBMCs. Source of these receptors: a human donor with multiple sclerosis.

Written as DNA, the CDR3 is TGCGCCAGCAGCTGGGCGGGGTCGGGCGAGCAGTACGTC. Translation: CASSWAGSGEQYV. V gene TRBV5-1 combines with J gene TRBJ2-7; TRBD2 is a possible D gene (6 bases). This CDR3 is built from 13 residues. Deletions cut 3 bases from V and 6 bases from J, with 13 bases between. Germline V gene sequence: CDR1 SGHRS, CDR2 YFSETQ.

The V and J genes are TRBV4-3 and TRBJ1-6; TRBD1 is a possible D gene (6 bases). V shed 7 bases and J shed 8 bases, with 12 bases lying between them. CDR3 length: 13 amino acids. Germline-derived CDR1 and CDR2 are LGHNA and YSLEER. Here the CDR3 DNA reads TGCGCCAGCAAGTTCGAGGGGGATTCACCCCTCCACTTT. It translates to CASKFEGDSPLHF.

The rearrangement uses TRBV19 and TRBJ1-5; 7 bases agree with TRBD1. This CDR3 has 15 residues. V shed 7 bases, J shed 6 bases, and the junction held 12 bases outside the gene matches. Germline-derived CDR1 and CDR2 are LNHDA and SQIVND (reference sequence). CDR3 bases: TGTGCCAGTAAAAGGGCAGGGGGTAATTTTCAGCCCCAGCATTTT. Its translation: CASKRAGGNFQPQHF.

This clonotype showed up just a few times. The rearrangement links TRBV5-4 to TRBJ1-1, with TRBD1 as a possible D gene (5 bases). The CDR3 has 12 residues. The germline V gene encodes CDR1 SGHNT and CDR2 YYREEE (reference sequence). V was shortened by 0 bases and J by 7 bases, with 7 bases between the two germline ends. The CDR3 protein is CASSLGGNEAFF. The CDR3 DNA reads TGTGCCAGCAGCTTGGGGGGGAATGAAGCTTTCTTT. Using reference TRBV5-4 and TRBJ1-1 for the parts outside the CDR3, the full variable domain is ETGVTQSPTHLIKTRGQQVTLRCSSQSGHNTVSWYQQALGQGPQFIFQYYREEENGRGNFPPRFSGLQFPNYSSELNVNALELDDSALYLCASSLGGNEAFFGQGTRLTVV.

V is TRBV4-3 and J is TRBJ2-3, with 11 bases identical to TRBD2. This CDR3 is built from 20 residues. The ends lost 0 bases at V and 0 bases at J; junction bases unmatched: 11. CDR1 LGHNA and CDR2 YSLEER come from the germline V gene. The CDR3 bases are TGCGCCAGCAGCCAAGAGTTAGCGGGAGGGCCGCTTTCTAGCACAGATACGCAGTATTTT. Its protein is CASSQELAGGPLSSTDTQYF.

The CDR3 sequence is CASSSGQINEKLFF. CDR3 DNA: TGTGCCAGCAGCTCGGGGCAGATTAATGAAAAACTGTTTTTT. This chain uses TRBV7-6 with TRBJ1-4; D might be TRBD1 (5 bases). Trimming stripped 4 bases from V and 4 bases from J, with 10 bases between. Looked up from germline, CDR1 is SGHVS and CDR2 is FNYEAQ. The CDR3 covers 14 residues.

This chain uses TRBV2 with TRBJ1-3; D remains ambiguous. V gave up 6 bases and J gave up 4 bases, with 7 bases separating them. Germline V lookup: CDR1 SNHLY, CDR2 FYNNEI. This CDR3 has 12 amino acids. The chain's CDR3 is CASRDIGNTIYF. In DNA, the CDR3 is TGTGCCAGCAGAGATATCGGAAACACCATATATTTT.

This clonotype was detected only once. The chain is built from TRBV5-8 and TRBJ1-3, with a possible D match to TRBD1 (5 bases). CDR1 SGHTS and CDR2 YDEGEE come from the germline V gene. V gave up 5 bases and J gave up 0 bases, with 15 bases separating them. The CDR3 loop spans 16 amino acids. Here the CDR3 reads CASRGRPRDSGNTIYF. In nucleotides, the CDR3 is TGTGCCAGCAGAGGCCGACCCAGGGACTCTGGAAACACCATATATTTT.

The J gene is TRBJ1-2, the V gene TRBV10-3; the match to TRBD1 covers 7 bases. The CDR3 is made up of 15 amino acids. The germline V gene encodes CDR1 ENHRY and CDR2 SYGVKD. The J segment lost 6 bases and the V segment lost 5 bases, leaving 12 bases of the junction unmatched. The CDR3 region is CAISLRDSITDGYTF. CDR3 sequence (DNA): TGTGCCATCAGTCTCCGGGACAGCATTACCGATGGCTACACCTTC.

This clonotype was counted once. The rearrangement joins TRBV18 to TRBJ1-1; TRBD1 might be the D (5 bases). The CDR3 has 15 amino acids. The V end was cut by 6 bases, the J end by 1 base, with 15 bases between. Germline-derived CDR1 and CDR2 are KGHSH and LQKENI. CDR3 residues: CASSSNGGKNTEAFF. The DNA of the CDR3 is TGTGCCAGCTCTTCCAATGGGGGAAAGAACACTGAAGCTTTCTTT.

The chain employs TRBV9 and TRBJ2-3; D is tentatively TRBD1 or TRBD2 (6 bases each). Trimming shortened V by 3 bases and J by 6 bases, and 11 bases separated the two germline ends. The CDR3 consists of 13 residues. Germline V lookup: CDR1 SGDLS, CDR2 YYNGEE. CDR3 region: CASSGWGADTQYF. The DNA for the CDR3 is TGTGCCAGCAGCGGATGGGGGGCGGATACGCAGTATTTT.

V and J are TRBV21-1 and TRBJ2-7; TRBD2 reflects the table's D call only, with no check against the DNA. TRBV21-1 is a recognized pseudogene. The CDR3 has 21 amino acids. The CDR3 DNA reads TGTGCCAGCAGCAAAGTTTTAGTCTCGGCGGGAAGGCCGCGCCAATCCTACGAGCAGTACGTC. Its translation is CASSKVLVSAGRPRQSYEQYV.

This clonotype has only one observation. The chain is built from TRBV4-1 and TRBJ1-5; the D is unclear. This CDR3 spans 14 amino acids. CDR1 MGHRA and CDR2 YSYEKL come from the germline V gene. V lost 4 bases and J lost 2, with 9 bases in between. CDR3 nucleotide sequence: TGCGCCAGCAGCCCCCAAGGGCGCAATCAGCCCCAGCATTTT. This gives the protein CASSPQGRNQPQHF.

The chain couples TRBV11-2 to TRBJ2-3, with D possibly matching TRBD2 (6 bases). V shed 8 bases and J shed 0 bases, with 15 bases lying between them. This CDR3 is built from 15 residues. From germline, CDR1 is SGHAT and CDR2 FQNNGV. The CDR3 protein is CASGAGGTSTDTQYF. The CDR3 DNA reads TGTGCCAGCGGGGCCGGGGGTACTAGCACAGATACGCAGTATTTT.

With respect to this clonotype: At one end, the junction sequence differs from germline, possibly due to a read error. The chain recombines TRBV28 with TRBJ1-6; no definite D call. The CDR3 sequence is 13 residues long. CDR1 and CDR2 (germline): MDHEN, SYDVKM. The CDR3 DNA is TGTGCCAGCTGTTTAACAGTCAATTCACCCCTCCACTTT. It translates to CASCLTVNSPLHF.

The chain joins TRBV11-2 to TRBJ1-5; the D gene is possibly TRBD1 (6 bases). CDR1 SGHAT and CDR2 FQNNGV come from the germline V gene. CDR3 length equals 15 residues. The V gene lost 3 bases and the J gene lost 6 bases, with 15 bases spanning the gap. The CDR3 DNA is TGTGCCAGCAGCTTGGATCCAGGGGTTAGTCAGCCCCAGCATTTT. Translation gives CASSLDPGVSQPQHF.